These T cell receptor beta chains were read from a single sample in a study of PD-1 blockade in classical Hodgkin lymphoma. Data came from immunoSEQ multiplex PCR; TCRdb stores just in-frame clones and leaves some out. The data hold around 21,000 clones, with 75% to 85% observed a single time. Sample: peripheral blood mononuclear cells (PBMCs), taken before the fourth cycle of nivolumab. These receptors were taken from a human donor with classical Hodgkin lymphoma. The conserved cysteine and the conserved F or W are not part of the CDR3 here. Fields, in order: V gene, J gene, CDR3 protein.

V: TRBV6-5
J: TRBJ2-3
CDR3: ASTRADTQY

V: TRBV28
J: TRBJ2-7
CDR3: ASSLQREQY

V: TRBV7-2
J: TRBJ2-3
CDR3: ASRVGGGDTQY

V: TRBV2
J: TRBJ2-1
CDR3: ASKGLANEQF

V: TRBV4-2
J: TRBJ2-7
CDR3: ASSNWE

V: TRBV4-3
J: TRBJ1-4
CDR3: ASSQTLATNEKLF

V: TRBV5-4
J: TRBJ2-3
CDR3: ASSQGPPDTQY

V: TRBV6-1
J: TRBJ2-3
CDR3: ASHRDRSTDTQY

V: TRBV27
J: TRBJ1-4
CDR3: ASSLGRGLGNEKLF

V: TRBV5-6
J: TRBJ2-7
CDR3: ASSLYLSGPFYEQY

V: TRBV19
J: TRBJ1-5
CDR3: ASSPLGWGQPQH

V: TRBV18
J: TRBJ1-1
CDR3: ASRPGRITEAF

V: TRBV9
J: TRBJ2-1
CDR3: ASSTSGLGSGEQF

V: TRBV6-5
J: TRBJ1-2
CDR3: ASSPTGTGADGYT

V: TRBV5-6
J: TRBJ2-1
CDR3: ASSGGSKYNEQF

V: TRBV18
J: TRBJ2-7
CDR3: ASFRGQGVGYEQY

V: TRBV5-4
J: TRBJ2-3
CDR3: ASSLSGTGRNTQY

V: TRBV28
J: TRBJ2-5
CDR3: ASSLSGALGETQY

V: TRBV7-9
J: TRBJ1-5
CDR3: ASSFGQGTHQPQH

V: TRBV19
J: TRBJ1-1
CDR3: ASSTLGDTEAF

V: TRBV11-2
J: TRBJ2-4
CDR3: ASSLGWGRGASKNIQY

V: TRBV30
J: TRBJ1-5
CDR3: AWSQGDQPQH

V: TRBV5-6
J: TRBJ2-3
CDR3: ASSLPGRNTQY

V: TRBV18
J: TRBJ1-1
CDR3: ASSHGTGTNTEAF

V: TRBV4-3
J: TRBJ1-3
CDR3: ASSQSFKTGVISGNTIY

V: TRBV5-1
J: TRBJ1-1
CDR3: ASSLESLGLTEAF

V: TRBV20-1
J: TRBJ2-1
CDR3: SASGGDF

V: TRBV19
J: TRBJ1-6
CDR3: ASRPGGQGASPLH

V: TRBV25-1
J: TRBJ1-5
CDR3: ASSFGQGTHQPQH

V: TRBV28
J: TRBJ2-1
CDR3: ASKGGNYNEQF

V: TRBV4-1
J: TRBJ2-3
CDR3: ASSLDGSGSSADTQY

V: TRBV7-9
J: TRBJ2-5
CDR3: ASSLAQLLETQY